This T cell receptor beta chain came from a study of cytomegalovirus exposure and HLA in healthy donors. J was trimmed by 5 bases and V by 6 bases; bases with no gene match: 7. CDR1 and CDR2 (germline): SGHDT, YYEEEE. The CDR3 is 13 residues long. General study results and limits: The dataset shows that most TCR sequences were rare, while some public TCRs occurred in many donors. In a later analysis, HLA-associated TCR beta chains were more clonally expanded than equally common others.

PCR involved 60 Vbeta and 13 Jbeta primers. Only in-frame clones appear in the TCRdb table, and some are missing; sequencing was by immunoSEQ multiplex PCR. The sample lists around 150,000 clones; about 85% were seen once. Regarding this clone: The antigen remains unidentified.

J is TRBJ2-7 and V is TRBV5-6; 8 nucleotides match TRBD2. This receptor was taken from a young man in good health and CMV-seropositive. The sequenced sample was PBMCs. CDR3 bases: TGTGCCAGCACCTACGGGGGGGGCCACGAGCAGTACTTC. Translation gives CASTYGGGHEQYF.